This T cell receptor beta chain was documented in a study of blood T cell repertoires in COVID-19. Whole-study context: From T cells, B-cell-depleted T cells, or PBMCs came the material, which was cDNA or gDNA.

The ends were cut back, 3 bases at V and 4 bases at J, with 17 bases in the middle. The germline V gene encodes CDR1 SGDLS and CDR2 YYNGEE. The CDR3 sequence is 15 residues long. This clone is a singleton in its sample. Assay used: immunoSEQ multiplex PCR; TCRdb lists only in-frame clones, some missing. Here the sample spans 60,000 to 80,000 clones, approximately 88% being singletons. The source material was peripheral blood. This TCR derives from a woman in her seventies with acute or convalescent COVID-19. The chain recombines TRBV9 with TRBJ2-7; a weak D match, TRBD2 (5 bases). Here the CDR3 DNA reads TGTGCCAGCAGCGGGGCCCACGGGGTCGGATACGAGCAGTACTTC. Translation: CASSGAHGVGYEQYF. Combining the CDR3 with reference TRBV9 and TRBJ2-7 gives the whole variable domain DSGVTQTPKHLITATGQRVTLRCSPRSGDLSVYWYQQSLDQGLQFLIQYYNGEERAKGNILERFSAQQFPDLHSELNLSSLELGDSALYFCASSGAHGVGYEQYFGPGTRLTVT.